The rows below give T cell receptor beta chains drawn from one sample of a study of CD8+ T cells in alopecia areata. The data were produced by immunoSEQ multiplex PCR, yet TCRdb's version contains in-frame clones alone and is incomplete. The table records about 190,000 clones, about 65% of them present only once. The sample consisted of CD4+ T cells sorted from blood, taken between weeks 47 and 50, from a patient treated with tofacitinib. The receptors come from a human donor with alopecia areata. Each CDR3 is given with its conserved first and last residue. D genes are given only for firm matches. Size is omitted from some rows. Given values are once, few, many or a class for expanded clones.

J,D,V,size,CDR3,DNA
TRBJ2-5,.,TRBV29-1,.,CSVEHQGGETQYF,TGCAGCGTTGAACATCAGGGAGGAGAGACCCAGTACTTC
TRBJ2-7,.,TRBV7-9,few,CASSLAGVGEQYF,TGTGCCAGCAGCTTAGCGGGGGTTGGCGAGCAGTACTTC
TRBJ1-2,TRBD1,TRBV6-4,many,CASSRDRDYYGYTF,TGTGCCAGCAGCCGGGACAGGGACTACTATGGCTACACCTTC
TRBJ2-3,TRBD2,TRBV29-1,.,CSVALGLAGGLTDTQYF,TGCAGCGTTGCTCTAGGACTAGCGGGGGGATTAACAGATACGCAGTATTTT
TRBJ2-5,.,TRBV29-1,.,CSVRSGNYPGRETQYF,TGCAGCGTCCGTAGCGGAAACTACCCGGGCCGGGAGACCCAGTACTTC
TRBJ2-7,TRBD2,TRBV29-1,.,CSVEVVSGGTRGHEQYF,TGCAGCGTTGAAGTGGTCAGCGGGGGGACGCGGGGCCACGAGCAGTACTTC
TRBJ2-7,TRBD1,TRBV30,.,CAWSPRTSTPGQGMHEQYF,TGTGCCTGGAGTCCGCGGACTTCAACTCCGGGACAGGGGATGCACGAGCAGTACTTC
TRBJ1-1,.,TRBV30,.,CAWRGTWGLAFF,TGTGCCTGGAGGGGAACATGGGGGCTGGCTTTCTTT
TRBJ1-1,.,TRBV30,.,CAWSVATRNPTEAFF,TGTGCCTGGAGTGTAGCGACCAGGAATCCAACTGAAGCTTTCTTT
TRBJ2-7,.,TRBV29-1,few,CSVVSAASYEQYF,TGCAGCGTTGTATCCGCAGCCTCCTACGAGCAGTACTTC
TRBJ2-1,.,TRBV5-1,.,CASSFTRHEQFF,TGCGCCAGCAGCTTTACCCGTCATGAGCAGTTCTTC
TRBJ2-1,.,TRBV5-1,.,CASNGAGVYGGEQFF,TGCGCCAGCAATGGGGCAGGGGTTTATGGCGGTGAGCAGTTCTTC
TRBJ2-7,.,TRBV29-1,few,CSVEKGIGYEQYF,TGCAGCGTTGAAAAGGGAATCGGCTACGAGCAGTACTTC
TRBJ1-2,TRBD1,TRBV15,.,CATSRDRVGGGYGYTF,TGTGCCACCAGCAGAGATCGGGTAGGGGGCGGCTATGGCTACACCTTC
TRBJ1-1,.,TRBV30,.,CAWADRKNTEAFF,TGTGCCTGGGCCGACCGCAAGAACACTGAAGCTTTCTTT
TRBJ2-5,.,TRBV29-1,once,CSVPEQGAEETQYF,TGCAGCGTTCCTGAACAGGGTGCTGAAGAGACCCAGTACTTC
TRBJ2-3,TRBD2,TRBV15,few,CATSRGKRGSTDTQYF,TGTGCCACCAGCAGAGGGAAGCGGGGGAGCACAGATACGCAGTATTTT
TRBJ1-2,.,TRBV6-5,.,CASRPQGHPGGYTF,TGTGCCAGCAGACCCCAAGGCCACCCCGGGGGCTACACCTTC
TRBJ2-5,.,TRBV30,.,CAWNKGRETQYF,TGTGCCTGGAACAAAGGAAGAGAGACCCAGTACTTC
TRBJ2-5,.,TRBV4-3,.,CASSQVGGEETQYF,TGCGCCAGCAGCCAAGTTGGGGGTGAAGAGACCCAGTACTTC
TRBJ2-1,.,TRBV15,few,CATGPLAYNEQFF,TGTGCCACCGGGCCACTAGCTTACAATGAGCAGTTCTTC
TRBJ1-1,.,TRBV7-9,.,CASTDKGGPEAFF,TGTGCCAGTACTGATAAGGGCGGGCCTGAAGCTTTCTTT
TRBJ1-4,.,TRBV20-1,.,CSAYNEKLFF,TGCAGTGCTTACAATGAAAAACTGTTTTTT
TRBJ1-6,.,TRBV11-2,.,CASSLVGGDSPLHF,TGTGCCAGCAGCTTAGTCGGCGGGGATTCACCCCTCCACTTT
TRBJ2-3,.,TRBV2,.,CASSWGQDTQYF,TGTGCCAGCTCATGGGGCCAAGATACGCAGTATTTT
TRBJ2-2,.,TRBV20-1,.,CSAAILGELFF,TGCAGTGCGGCCATCCTCGGGGAGCTGTTTTTT
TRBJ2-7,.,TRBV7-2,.,CASSLGVWEQYF,TGTGCCAGCAGCTTAGGGGTTTGGGAGCAGTACTTC